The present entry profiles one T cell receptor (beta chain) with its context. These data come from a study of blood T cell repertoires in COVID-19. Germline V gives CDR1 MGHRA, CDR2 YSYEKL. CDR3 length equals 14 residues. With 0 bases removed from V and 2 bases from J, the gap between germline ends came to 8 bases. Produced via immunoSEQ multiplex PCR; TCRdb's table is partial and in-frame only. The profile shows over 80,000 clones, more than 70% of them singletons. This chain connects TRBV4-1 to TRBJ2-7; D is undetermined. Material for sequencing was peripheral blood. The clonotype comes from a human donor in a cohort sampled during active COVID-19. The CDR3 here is CASSQEWHPYEQYF. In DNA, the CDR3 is TGCGCCAGCAGCCAAGAATGGCATCCCTACGAGCAGTACTTC.